The clone carrying this T cell receptor beta chain was observed a handful of times. Antigen unknown. TCRdb re-called the reads through MiXCR, storing one row per CDR3 protein. In the table there are 900,000 to 950,000 distinct CDR3 sequences, roughly 30% of which are singletons. This entry belongs to a study of T cell repertoires in cytomegalovirus infection. About the study: Matching HLA type and CMV infection were both indicated by public TCR beta signatures.

There are 13 residues in the CDR3. V shed 5 bases and J shed 2 bases, with 10 bases lying between them. Germline values: CDR1 SEHNR, CDR2 FQNEAQ (reference sequence). Sequenced material: cultured CD8+ T cells from PBMCs, taken from culture after CMV antigen stimulation. This receptor was taken from a human donor in good health (CMV status not recorded). Some clones in this sample may be carry-over from other donors' samples. This chain links TRBV7-9 with TRBJ2-7; D might be TRBD1 or TRBD2, each matching 5 bases. CDR3 DNA: TGTGCCAGCAGCCCCAGGGACGCCTACGAGCAGTACTTC. It encodes CASSPRDAYEQYF. Supplemented by reference TRBV7-9 and TRBJ2-7, the full variable domain reads DTGVSQNPRHKITKRGQNVTFRCDPISEHNRLYWYRQTLGQGPEFLTYFQNEAQLEKSRLLSDRFSAERPKGSFSTLEIQRTEQGDSAMYLCASSPRDAYEQYFGPGTRLTVT.